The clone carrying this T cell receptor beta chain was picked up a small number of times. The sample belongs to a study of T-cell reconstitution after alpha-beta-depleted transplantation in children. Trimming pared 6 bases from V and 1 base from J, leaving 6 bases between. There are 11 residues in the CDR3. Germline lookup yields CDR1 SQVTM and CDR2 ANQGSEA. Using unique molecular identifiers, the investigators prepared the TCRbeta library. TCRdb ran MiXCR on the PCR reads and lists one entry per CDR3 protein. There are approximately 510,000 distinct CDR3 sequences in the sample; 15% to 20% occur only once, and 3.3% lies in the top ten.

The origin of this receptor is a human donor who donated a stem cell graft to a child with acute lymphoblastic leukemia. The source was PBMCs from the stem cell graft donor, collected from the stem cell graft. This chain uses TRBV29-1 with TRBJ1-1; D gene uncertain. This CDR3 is CSVPQNTEAFF. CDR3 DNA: TGCAGCGTCCCCCAGAACACTGAAGCTTTCTTT.